This T cell receptor beta chain was recovered during a study of beta chain features in type 1 diabetes. Whole-study findings and limits: Over-representation of high TCR-expressing cells was a possible consequence of cDNA sequencing. There was a moderate but significant shortening of TCRB CDR3s in all four CD4+ subsets of Type 1 diabetes patients. The study found fewer insertions and more deletions at VDJ junctions in type 1 diabetes patients.

Since all of the isolated RNA was reverse transcribed, expressed TCRB transcripts were what got sequenced. The assay was immunoSEQ multiplex PCR, and TCRdb's table has in-frame clones only and misses some. Of 100,000 to 150,000 clones listed, roughly 10% were seen once; the top ten hold under 0.9%. The sample holds a few counts of this clone. Its target is unknown. This clonotype originated in a man between 25 and 39 years old with type 1 diabetes. The specimen sequenced was central memory CD4+ T cells from blood.

The CDR3 DNA sequence: TGTGCCAGCAGTGTGGGGGCGGAGGTGCAAGAGACCCAGTACTTC. It specifies CASSVGAEVQETQYF. The V call is TRBV9, the J call TRBJ2-5, with D possibly being TRBD1 (6 bases). Germline-derived CDR1 and CDR2 are SGDLS and YYNGEE. V lost 5 bases, J lost 2 bases, and 16 bases lay in between. The CDR3 length is 15 residues. The full variable domain, in which reference TRBV9 and TRBJ2-5 provide the parts outside the CDR3, is DSGVTQTPKHLITATGQRVTLRCSPRSGDLSVYWYQQSLDQGLQFLIQYYNGEERAKGNILERFSAQQFPDLHSELNLSSLELGDSALYFCASSVGAEVQETQYFGPGTRLLVL.